Given below is one T cell receptor (beta chain) in context. The antigen is unknown. The data are from a study of cytomegalovirus exposure and HLA in healthy donors. The assay was immunoSEQ multiplex PCR, and TCRdb's table has in-frame clones only and misses some. The table records over 120,000 clones, about 94% of them present only once. Germline CDR1 and CDR2: SGHDT and YYEEEE. V was trimmed by 1 base and J by 4 bases, leaving 12 bases between them. The CDR3 is 15 residues long. Study-level results: Most observed TCR sequences were rare, whereas some public TCRs were detected in many donors. Subsequent analysis found a tendency for first-cohort TCR clusters to co-occur within the 95 to 150 validation repertoires.

The chain has TRBV5-6 and TRBJ2-1, with a possible D match to TRBD2 (5 bases). The specimen sequenced was PBMCs. This clonotype was obtained from a young man in good health and CMV-seropositive. In DNA form, the CDR3 reads TGTGCCAGCAGCTTGACGGGATGGGGTTACAATGAGCAGTTCTTC. Translated, it gives CASSLTGWGYNEQFF.